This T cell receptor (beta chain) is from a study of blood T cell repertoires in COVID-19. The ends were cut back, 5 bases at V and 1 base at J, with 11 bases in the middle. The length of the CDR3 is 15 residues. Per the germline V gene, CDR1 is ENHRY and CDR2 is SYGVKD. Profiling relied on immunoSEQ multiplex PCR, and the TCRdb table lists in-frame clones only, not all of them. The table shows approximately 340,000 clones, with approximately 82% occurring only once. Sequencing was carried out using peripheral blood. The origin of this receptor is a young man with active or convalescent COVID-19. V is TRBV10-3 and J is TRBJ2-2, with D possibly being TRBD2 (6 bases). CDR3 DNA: TGTGCCATCAGTCAGAGAGCGGGGAACACCGGGGAGCTGTTTTTT. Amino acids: CAISQRAGNTGELFF.